What follows are 14 T cell receptor beta chains derived from one specimen sequenced in a study of T-cell memory formation after mild COVID-19. Using its own MiXCR run on the 5' RACE reads, TCRdb lists one record per CDR3 protein. The sample carries approximately 290,000 distinct CDR3 sequences, about a sixth recorded once. Source material: PBMCs or a T cell subset sorted from them (not recorded which). Receptor source: a man between 18 and 35 years old who had mild COVID-19 (a few samples of this study predate the infection). Cell type and time point are not known.

In its sample, this clonotype was seen a few times. The chain uses TRBV6-5 and TRBJ2-1; no definite D call. Germline V gene data show CDR1 as MNHEY and CDR2 as SVGAGI. CDR3 length: 14 residues. V lost 5 bases and J 1 base, leaving 9 bases between the germline ends. The DNA of the CDR3 is TGTGCCAGCAGTCGGACCCCGTCCTACAATGAGCAGTTCTTC. This encodes CASSRTPSYNEQFF.

The V and J genes are TRBV7-2 and TRBJ2-5; TRBD1 aligns across 7 bases. The CDR3 has 15 residues. CDR1 SGHTA and CDR2 FQGNSA come from the germline V gene. The ends lost 1 base at V and 1 base at J; junction bases unmatched: 3. CDR3 amino acids: CASSLDRGTQETQYF. The CDR3 DNA reads as TGTGCCAGCAGCTTAGACAGGGGAACCCAAGAGACCCAGTACTTC.

The V call is TRBV4-1, the J call TRBJ2-7; TRBD1 matches at 7 bases. The V gene end was trimmed by 1 base and the J gene end by 6 bases; junction bases not matched to a gene: 9. This CDR3 contains 15 residues. Germline V CDR1 and CDR2: MGHRA, YSYEKL. This chain's CDR3 is CASSQGQGAIREQYF. The CDR3 DNA sequence: TGCGCCAGCAGCCAAGGACAGGGTGCCATCCGCGAGCAGTACTTC.

J is TRBJ1-1 and V is TRBV7-9; maybe TRBD1 (5 bases). The CDR3 spans 12 residues. Germline V gene sequence: CDR1 SEHNR, CDR2 FQNEAQ (reference sequence). V shed 0 bases and J shed 8 bases, with 7 bases lying between them. The CDR3, as DNA: TGTGCCAGCAGCTTAGCCGGGGGAGAAGCTTTCTTT. Translation: CASSLAGGEAFF.

On this clonotype itself: Compared with germline, one end of the junction differs, possibly owing to a read error. The chain combines TRBV20-1 with TRBJ2-7; no definite D call. The CDR3 spans 14 residues. Germline CDR1 reads DFQATT; CDR2 reads SNEGSKA (reference sequence). The chain's CDR3 is CSARDLKTSYEQYF. For the CDR3, the DNA is TGCAGTGCCAGAGACCTGAAGACCTCCTACGAGCAGTACTTC.

This clonotype occurred a few times. V is TRBV5-1 and J is TRBJ1-1; tentatively, D is TRBD1 (6 bases). Trimming shortened V by 4 bases and J by 2 bases, and 18 bases separated the two germline ends. There are 16 residues in the CDR3. The germline gives CDR1 SGHRS, CDR2 YFSETQ. The CDR3 sequence: CASSLTGRGGNTEAFF. In nucleotides, the CDR3 is TGCGCCAGCAGCCTCACAGGGAGGGGGGGCAACACTGAAGCTTTCTTT.

The rearrangement uses TRBV3-1 and TRBJ2-3; the match to TRBD1 covers 8 bases. This CDR3 is 14 amino acids long. Trimming at V came to 4 bases and at J to 4 bases, leaving 4 bases not matched to a gene. In germline, CDR1 is LGHDT, CDR2 YNNKEL (reference sequence). The CDR3 protein is CASSPTGASDTQYF. The CDR3 DNA reads TGTGCCAGCAGCCCGACAGGGGCCTCAGATACGCAGTATTTT.

V is TRBV7-9 and J is TRBJ2-7, with D hard to call. The V end lost 1 base, the J end lost 3 bases, and 10 bases lay between the germline ends. The germline V gene has CDR1 SEHNR and CDR2 FQNEAQ (reference sequence). This CDR3 has 14 residues. CDR3 in amino acids: CASSLDYGVYEQYV. Written as DNA, the CDR3 is TGTGCCAGCAGCTTAGATTATGGAGTCTACGAGCAGTACGTC.

V and J are TRBV7-9 and TRBJ2-1, with D unclear. From germline, CDR1 is SEHNR and CDR2 FQNEAQ (reference sequence). CDR3 length equals 15 residues. V lost 0 bases, J lost 8 bases, and 14 bases lay in between. The CDR3 DNA reads TGTGCCAGCAGCTTAGCTACCAGCCCTGTCGATGAGCAGTTCTTC. Translating it yields CASSLATSPVDEQFF.

V is TRBV4-1 and J is TRBJ1-4, with D tentatively TRBD1 (6 bases). The germline gives CDR1 MGHRA, CDR2 YSYEKL. With 6 bases removed from V and 11 bases from J, the gap between germline ends came to 16 bases. The CDR3 has 13 amino acids. As DNA, the CDR3 is TGCGCCAGCAGTGGAAACAGGGAGAGGAAACTGTTTTTT. Encoded protein: CASSGNRERKLFF.

The chain has TRBV7-3 and TRBJ2-2, with a weak D call TRBD2 (5 bases). Per germline, CDR1 SGHTA and CDR2 FQGTGA. This CDR3 has 13 amino acids. V dropped 4 bases and J dropped 4 bases, with 7 bases sitting between them. CDR3 protein: CASSSGSTGELFF. CDR3 in DNA: TGTGCCAGCAGCTCTGGGAGCACCGGGGAGCTGTTTTTT.

J is TRBJ2-1 and V is TRBV12-3 or TRBV12-4; 11 nucleotides agree with TRBD1. There are 14 residues in the CDR3. The V and J ends lost 6 bases and 8 bases, in that order; junction bases with no gene match: 6. The chain's CDR3 is CASSRDRGRDEQFF. The CDR3 bases are TGTGCCAGCAGCCGGGACAGGGGGAGAGATGAGCAGTTCTTC.

The gene calls are TRBV5-1 and TRBJ2-2; D gene ambiguous. Germline V gives CDR1 SGHRS, CDR2 YFSETQ. The V end lost 0 bases, the J end lost 0 bases, and 6 bases lay between the germline ends. The CDR3 spans 15 residues. In nucleotides, the CDR3 is TGCGCCAGCAGCTTGGTGAGGCCGAACACCGGGGAGCTGTTTTTT. This translates into CASSLVRPNTGELFF.

A few counts support this clonotype. The chain links TRBV4-2 to TRBJ2-5; D remains unclear. CDR1 LGHNA and CDR2 YNFKEQ come from the germline V gene. The V gene lost 5 bases and the J gene lost 2 bases, with 18 bases spanning the gap. CDR3 length equals 16 residues. The CDR3 bases are TGTGCCAGCAGCGGGAACACGGCCTCGTCACAAGAGACCCAGTACTTC. Amino acid sequence: CASSGNTASSQETQYF.